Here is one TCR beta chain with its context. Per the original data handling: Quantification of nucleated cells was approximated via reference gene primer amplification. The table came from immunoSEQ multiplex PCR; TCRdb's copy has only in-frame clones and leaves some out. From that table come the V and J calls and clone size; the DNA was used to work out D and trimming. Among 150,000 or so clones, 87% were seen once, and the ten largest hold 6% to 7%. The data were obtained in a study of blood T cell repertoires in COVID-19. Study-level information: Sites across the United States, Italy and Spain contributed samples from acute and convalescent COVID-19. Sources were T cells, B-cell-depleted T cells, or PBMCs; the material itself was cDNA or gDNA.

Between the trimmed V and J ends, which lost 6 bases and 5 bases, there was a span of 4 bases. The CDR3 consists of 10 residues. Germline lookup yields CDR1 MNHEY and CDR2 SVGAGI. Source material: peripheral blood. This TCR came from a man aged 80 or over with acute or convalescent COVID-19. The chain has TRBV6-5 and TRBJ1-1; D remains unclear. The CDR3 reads CASRQTEAFF. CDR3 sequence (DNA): TGTGCCAGCAGACAGACTGAAGCTTTCTTT.